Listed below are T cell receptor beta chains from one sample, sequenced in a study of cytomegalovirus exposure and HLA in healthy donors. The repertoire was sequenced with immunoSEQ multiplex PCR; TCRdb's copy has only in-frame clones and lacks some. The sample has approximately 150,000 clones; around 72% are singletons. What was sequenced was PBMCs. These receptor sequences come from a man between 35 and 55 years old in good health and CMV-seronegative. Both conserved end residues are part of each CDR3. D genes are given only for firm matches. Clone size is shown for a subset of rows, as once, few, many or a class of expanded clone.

CDR3 protein: CASSDYGRTASAYTF
CDR3 DNA: TGTGCCAGCAGTGATTACGGACGGACAGCCAGCGCCTACACCTTC
V gene: TRBV25-1
D gene: NA
CDR3 length: 15
J gene: TRBJ1-2
clone size: NA

CDR3 protein: CASSSYRGSYEQYF
CDR3 DNA: TGTGCCAGCAGTAGCTACAGGGGTTCCTACGAGCAGTACTTC
V gene: TRBV6-5
D gene: TRBD1
CDR3 length: 14
J gene: TRBJ2-7
clone size: few

CDR3 protein: CASSLASLPGGLYGYTF
CDR3 DNA: TGTGCCAGCAGCTTGGCGTCATTGCCAGGGGGCCTCTATGGCTACACCTTC
V gene: TRBV5-6
D gene: TRBD1
CDR3 length: 17
J gene: TRBJ1-2
clone size: NA

CDR3 protein: CASSIREGSTDTQYF
CDR3 DNA: TGTGCCAGCAGTATCAGGGAGGGGAGCACAGATACGCAGTATTTT
V gene: TRBV2
D gene: TRBD2
CDR3 length: 15
J gene: TRBJ2-3
clone size: NA

CDR3 protein: CASNPGTGNQPQHF
CDR3 DNA: TGTGCCAGTAACCCCGGGACAGGGAATCAGCCCCAGCATTTT
V gene: TRBV19
D gene: TRBD1
CDR3 length: 14
J gene: TRBJ1-5
clone size: NA

CDR3 protein: CASSFGTGPQPQHF
CDR3 DNA: TGTGCCAGCAGCTTTGGGACAGGGCCTCAGCCCCAGCATTTT
V gene: TRBV7-8
D gene: TRBD1
CDR3 length: 14
J gene: TRBJ1-5
clone size: NA

CDR3 protein: CASSLTGNTEAFF
CDR3 DNA: TGTGCCAGCTCCCTGACGGGGAACACTGAAGCTTTCTTT
V gene: TRBV25-1
D gene: NA
CDR3 length: 13
J gene: TRBJ1-1
clone size: NA

CDR3 protein: CASSSSAQGAQPQHF
CDR3 DNA: TGTGCCAGCAGTTCGTCAGCACAGGGGGCACAGCCCCAGCATTTT
V gene: TRBV6-5
D gene: TRBD1
CDR3 length: 15
J gene: TRBJ1-5
clone size: NA

CDR3 protein: CASSQKPPGLNTGELFF
CDR3 DNA: TGCGCCAGCAGCCAAAAACCCCCGGGACTGAACACCGGGGAGCTGTTTTTT
V gene: TRBV4-1
D gene: NA
CDR3 length: 17
J gene: TRBJ2-2
clone size: NA

CDR3 protein: CASSPQTGDTGELFF
CDR3 DNA: TGTGCCAGCAGCCCACAGACAGGGGACACCGGGGAGCTGTTTTTT
V gene: TRBV11-3
D gene: TRBD1
CDR3 length: 15
J gene: TRBJ2-2
clone size: NA

CDR3 protein: CSVEGGQGAPDTQYF
CDR3 DNA: TGCAGCGTTGAAGGGGGGCAGGGGGCCCCAGATACGCAGTATTTT
V gene: TRBV29-1
D gene: TRBD1
CDR3 length: 15
J gene: TRBJ2-3
clone size: few

CDR3 protein: CASSPMSVHNTEAFF
CDR3 DNA: TGTGCCAGCAGCCCAATGAGCGTTCATAACACTGAAGCTTTCTTT
V gene: TRBV9
D gene: NA
CDR3 length: 15
J gene: TRBJ1-1
clone size: NA

CDR3 protein: CASGLVLHSNQPQHF
CDR3 DNA: TGTGCTAGTGGTTTGGTACTTCATAGCAATCAGCCCCAGCATTTT
V gene: TRBV12-5
D gene: NA
CDR3 length: 15
J gene: TRBJ1-5
clone size: few

CDR3 protein: CASSYDGRDSYGYTF
CDR3 DNA: TGTGCCAGCAGTTACGATGGGCGGGACAGCTATGGCTACACCTTC
V gene: TRBV6-5
D gene: TRBD1
CDR3 length: 15
J gene: TRBJ1-2
clone size: NA

CDR3 protein: CAWSVTPEAPLHF
CDR3 DNA: TGTGCCTGGAGTGTCACCCCGGAGGCACCCCTCCACTTT
V gene: TRBV30
D gene: NA
CDR3 length: 13
J gene: TRBJ1-6
clone size: NA

CDR3 protein: CASSQRGGALNQPQHF
CDR3 DNA: TGTGCCAGCTCACAGCGCGGGGGTGCCCTCAATCAGCCCCAGCATTTT
V gene: TRBV18
D gene: NA
CDR3 length: 16
J gene: TRBJ1-5
clone size: NA

CDR3 protein: CASSVQGSGETQYF
CDR3 DNA: TGTGCCAGCAGCGTACAGGGATCCGGGGAGACCCAGTACTTC
V gene: TRBV9
D gene: NA
CDR3 length: 14
J gene: TRBJ2-5
clone size: NA

CDR3 protein: CASSLVPEDTQYF
CDR3 DNA: TGCGCCAGCAGCTTGGTTCCAGAAGATACGCAGTATTTT
V gene: TRBV5-1
D gene: NA
CDR3 length: 13
J gene: TRBJ2-3
clone size: few

CDR3 protein: CASRVSGGPTGELFF
CDR3 DNA: TGTGCCAGCAGGGTTTCAGGGGGCCCCACCGGGGAGCTGTTTTTT
V gene: TRBV6-1
D gene: TRBD1
CDR3 length: 15
J gene: TRBJ2-2
clone size: NA

CDR3 protein: CASSSPGGSYEQYF
CDR3 DNA: TGTGCCAGCAGCTCCCCTGGCGGGAGCTACGAGCAGTACTTC
V gene: TRBV7-9
D gene: TRBD2
CDR3 length: 14
J gene: TRBJ2-7
clone size: NA

CDR3 protein: CSVEPLGGHRGGSTDTQYF
CDR3 DNA: TGCAGCGTCGAACCCCTGGGGGGGCATAGGGGGGGTAGCACAGATACGCAGTATTTT
V gene: TRBV29-1
D gene: NA
CDR3 length: 19
J gene: TRBJ2-3
clone size: NA

CDR3 protein: CASTLGQGTEAFF
CDR3 DNA: TGTGCCAGCACCCTGGGACAGGGCACTGAAGCTTTCTTT
V gene: TRBV7-8
D gene: TRBD1
CDR3 length: 13
J gene: TRBJ1-1
clone size: NA

CDR3 protein: CASSVLGSSYNEQFF
CDR3 DNA: TGTGCCAGCAGTGTACTTGGTAGCTCCTACAATGAGCAGTTCTTC
V gene: TRBV6-1
D gene: NA
CDR3 length: 15
J gene: TRBJ2-1
clone size: NA

CDR3 protein: CAWSPGTGDQPQHF
CDR3 DNA: TGTGCCTGGAGTCCTGGGACAGGGGATCAGCCCCAGCATTTT
V gene: TRBV30
D gene: TRBD1
CDR3 length: 14
J gene: TRBJ1-5
clone size: NA

CDR3 protein: CASSRTALNQPQHF
CDR3 DNA: TGTGCCAGCAGTAGGACAGCTCTCAATCAGCCCCAGCATTTT
V gene: TRBV2
D gene: NA
CDR3 length: 14
J gene: TRBJ1-5
clone size: NA

CDR3 protein: CASSVASGPYEQYF
CDR3 DNA: TGTGCCAGCAGCGTGGCTAGCGGACCCTACGAGCAGTACTTC
V gene: TRBV9
D gene: TRBD2
CDR3 length: 14
J gene: TRBJ2-7
clone size: NA

CDR3 protein: CASSLAYGTVNSPLNF
CDR3 DNA: TGTGCCAGCAGCTTGGCGTATGGGACAGTTAATTCACCCCTCAACTTT
V gene: TRBV5-4
D gene: TRBD1
CDR3 length: 16
J gene: TRBJ1-6
clone size: NA

CDR3 protein: CASSPRGGVHGYTF
CDR3 DNA: TGTGCCAGCAGTCCTCGGGGGGGGGTTCATGGCTACACCTTC
V gene: TRBV6-5
D gene: NA
CDR3 length: 14
J gene: TRBJ1-2
clone size: few

CDR3 protein: CASSFWKVMGGRTYEQYF
CDR3 DNA: TGTGCCAGCAGTTTTTGGAAGGTCATGGGCGGGAGAACCTACGAGCAGTACTTC
V gene: TRBV28
D gene: TRBD2
CDR3 length: 18
J gene: TRBJ2-7
clone size: NA

CDR3 protein: CASSRESGTGSYEQYF
CDR3 DNA: TGCGCCAGCAGCCGGGAATCCGGGACAGGGTCCTACGAGCAGTACTTC
V gene: TRBV4-1
D gene: TRBD1
CDR3 length: 16
J gene: TRBJ2-7
clone size: once

CDR3 protein: CASSLSGGSNQPQHF
CDR3 DNA: TGTGCCAGCAGCTTATCAGGGGGCAGCAATCAGCCCCAGCATTTT
V gene: TRBV7-6
D gene: TRBD1
CDR3 length: 15
J gene: TRBJ1-5
clone size: NA

CDR3 protein: CASSLGTASYEQYF
CDR3 DNA: TGTGCCAGCAGTTTGGGGACAGCCTCCTACGAGCAGTACTTC
V gene: TRBV27
D gene: TRBD1
CDR3 length: 14
J gene: TRBJ2-7
clone size: NA

CDR3 protein: CASSPARSSDTQYF
CDR3 DNA: TGTGCCAGCTCACCAGCGCGTAGCAGCGATACGCAGTATTTT
V gene: TRBV18
D gene: NA
CDR3 length: 14
J gene: TRBJ2-3
clone size: NA

CDR3 protein: CASSEGDRLPYGYTF
CDR3 DNA: TGTGCCAGCAGCGAAGGGGACAGACTCCCCTATGGCTACACCTTC
V gene: TRBV9
D gene: TRBD1
CDR3 length: 15
J gene: TRBJ1-2
clone size: NA

CDR3 protein: CASSSRLAGGALGGELFF
CDR3 DNA: TGTGCCAGCAGCTCCCGACTAGCGGGGGGGGCTCTGGGCGGGGAGCTGTTTTTT
V gene: TRBV9
D gene: TRBD2
CDR3 length: 18
J gene: TRBJ2-2
clone size: NA